This T cell receptor beta chain was obtained from a study of response to subunit inactivated influenza vaccine. One entry per CDR3 protein results from TCRdb running MiXCR on the RT-PCR reads. The table shows more than 450,000 distinct CDR3 sequences, with 11% occurring only once. The V end lost 1 base, the J end lost 8 bases, and 17 bases lay between the germline ends. This CDR3 region has 16 residues. Germline lookup yields CDR1 SGHAT and CDR2 FQNNGV. This same sample was also part of a study on T cells expressing NK-cell markers. Per that paper: With UMIs, 5'RACE template switching was used to make TCR beta cDNA.

The receptor was derived from a man aged 45-60 years who received an inactivated influenza vaccine. Source: PBMCs from blood, taken on the day of vaccination. The chain is built from TRBV11-2 and TRBJ2-2, with D possibly TRBD2 on 5 matching bases. In DNA form, the CDR3 reads TGTGCCAGCAGCTTAGTTGGAGGACGGATTCCGGGGGAGCTGTTTTTT. As protein: CASSLVGGRIPGELFF.